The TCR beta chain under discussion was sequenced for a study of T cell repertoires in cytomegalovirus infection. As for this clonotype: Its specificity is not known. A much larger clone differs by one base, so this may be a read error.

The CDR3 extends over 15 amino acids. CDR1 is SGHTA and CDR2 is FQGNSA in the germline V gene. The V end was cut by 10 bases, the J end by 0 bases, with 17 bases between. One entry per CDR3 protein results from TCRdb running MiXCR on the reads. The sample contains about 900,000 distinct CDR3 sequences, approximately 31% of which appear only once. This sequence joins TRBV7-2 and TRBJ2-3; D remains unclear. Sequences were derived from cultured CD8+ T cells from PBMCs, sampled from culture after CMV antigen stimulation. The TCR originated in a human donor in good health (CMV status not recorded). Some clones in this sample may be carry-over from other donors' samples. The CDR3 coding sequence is TGTGCCAACACCTTGGAGCCACTTAGCACAGATACGCAGTATTTT. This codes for CANTLEPLSTDTQYF.